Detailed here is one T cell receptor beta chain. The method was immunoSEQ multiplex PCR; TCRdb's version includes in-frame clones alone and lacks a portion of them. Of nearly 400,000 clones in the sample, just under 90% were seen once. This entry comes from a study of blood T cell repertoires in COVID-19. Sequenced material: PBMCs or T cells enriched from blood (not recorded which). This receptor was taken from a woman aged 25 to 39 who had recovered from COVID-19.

Here the CDR3 reads CASSPLRGQGNADTQYF. CDR3 coding DNA: TGTGCCAGCAGCCCCCTCAGGGGACAGGGGAACGCAGATACGCAGTATTTT. The chain couples TRBV7-6 to TRBJ2-3; 10 bases are a match to TRBD1. Germline loops: CDR1 SGHVS, CDR2 FNYEAQ. Losses at the gene ends were 5 bases for V and 4 bases for J; bases not matched to a gene: 12. The CDR3 length is 17 residues.